Listed below are T cell receptor beta chains from one sample, sequenced in a study of blood T cell repertoires in COVID-19. The method was immunoSEQ multiplex PCR; TCRdb's version includes in-frame clones alone and lacks a portion of them. The profile covers 270,000 or so clones, with roughly nine tenths appearing a single time and around 12% taken by the ten largest. Source material: peripheral blood. All receptors come from a woman aged 25 to 39 with COVID-19, enrolled during active disease. Each CDR3 is given with its conserved first and last residue. D genes are given only for firm matches. The listing skips clone size in some rows; elsewhere it reads once, few, many or a size class.

-	TRBV18	-	TRBJ1-6	CASSPRMDSSYNSPLHF	TGTGCCAGCTCACCGCGGATGGACAGCTCCTATAATTCACCCCTCCACTTT
TRBD1	TRBV6-5	-	TRBJ2-7	CASSLAGTGVHEQYF	TGTGCCAGCAGTTTAGCCGGGACAGGGGTTCACGAGCAGTACTTC
TRBD1	TRBV28	few	TRBJ1-2	CASSYSPGQAINYGYTF	TGTGCCAGCAGTTACTCTCCGGGACAGGCCATTAACTATGGCTACACCTTC
-	TRBV4-2	few	TRBJ1-1	CASSQPGKNWNTEAFF	TGTGCCAGCAGCCAGCCGGGTAAAAACTGGAACACTGAAGCTTTCTTT
-	TRBV29-1	-	TRBJ2-1	CSVDGLEGLGNNEQFF	TGCAGCGTTGACGGGTTGGAGGGGCTCGGAAACAATGAGCAGTTCTTC
-	TRBV20-1	-	TRBJ1-6	CSASQGAPSSPLHF	TGCAGTGCTAGTCAGGGTGCCCCTAGTTCACCCCTCCACTTT
TRBD1	TRBV5-4	-	TRBJ2-7	CASSVWTGYEQYF	TGTGCCAGCAGCGTATGGACAGGCTACGAGCAGTACTTC
-	TRBV15	once	TRBJ2-2	CATSRTGNTGELFF	TGTGCCACCAGCAGGACAGGGAACACCGGGGAGCTGTTTTTT
-	TRBV2	-	TRBJ2-3	CASEPSLLSTDTQYF	TGTGCCAGCGAACCGTCACTACTATCCACAGATACGCAGTATTTT
-	TRBV5-1	-	TRBJ1-1	CASSPEAWDTEAFF	TGCGCCAGCAGCCCGGAGGCCTGGGACACTGAAGCTTTCTTT
TRBD1	TRBV7-2	once	TRBJ1-3	CASSLPGQKPGNTIYF	TGTGCCAGCAGCTTACCGGGACAGAAGCCTGGAAACACCATATATTTT
TRBD2	TRBV6-1	-	TRBJ2-4	CASSVWPGGAKNIQYF	TGTGCCAGCAGTGTTTGGCCCGGGGGGGCCAAAAACATTCAGTACTTC
-	TRBV19	-	TRBJ2-7	CASSIGGTSYEQYF	TGTGCCAGTAGTATTGGGGGGACGTCCTACGAGCAGTACTTC
TRBD2	TRBV5-8	-	TRBJ2-5	CASSLGTSGGPQETQYF	TGTGCCAGCAGCTTGGGGACTAGCGGGGGGCCTCAGGAGACCCAGTACTTC
-	TRBV4-1	-	TRBJ2-7	CASSQARQGITEQYF	TGCGCCAGCAGCCAAGCCCGGCAGGGAATCACCGAGCAGTACTTC
TRBD1	TRBV3-1/TRBV3-2	-	TRBJ1-2	CASSQAFSWTGDNYGYTF	TGTGCCAGCAGCCAAGCGTTTTCCTGGACAGGGGACAACTATGGCTACACCTTC
-	TRBV5-6	-	TRBJ1-1	CASSLGAVGTEAFF	TGTGCCAGCAGCTTGGGAGCGGTGGGCACTGAAGCTTTCTTT
TRBD2	TRBV28	-	TRBJ2-7	CASVPAGGIYEQYF	TGTGCCAGTGTCCCAGCGGGGGGAATCTACGAGCAGTACTTC
TRBD1	TRBV5-1	-	TRBJ1-5	CASSPQPGQGAQPQHF	TGCGCCAGCAGCCCGCAACCGGGACAGGGGGCGCAGCCCCAGCATTTT
TRBD2	TRBV6-4	few	TRBJ2-7	CASSDPRGEGPYEQYF	TGTGCCAGCAGTGACCCCCGGGGGGAGGGTCCCTACGAGCAGTACTTC
-	TRBV4-1	-	TRBJ1-2	CASSQGGYNYGYTF	TGCGCCAGCAGCCAAGGAGGCTACAACTATGGCTACACCTTC
TRBD1	TRBV2	few	TRBJ1-5	CASGPLGQGAPSHSNQPQHF	TGTGCCAGCGGGCCGCTGGGACAGGGGGCCCCCTCCCATAGCAATCAGCCCCAGCATTTT
TRBD2	TRBV6-5	-	TRBJ2-5	CASSLGTSGGQETQYF	TGTGCCAGCAGTTTGGGGACTAGCGGGGGGCAAGAGACCCAGTACTTC
TRBD2	TRBV5-1	-	TRBJ2-3	CASSKGLAGITDTQYF	TGCGCCAGCAGCAAGGGACTAGCGGGGATCACAGATACGCAGTATTTT
-	TRBV3-1/TRBV3-2	once	TRBJ2-5	CASSHSVQETQYF	TGTGCCAGCAGCCACTCGGTCCAAGAGACCCAGTACTTC
-	TRBV9	-	TRBJ1-2	CASSQGPGDGYTF	TGTGCCAGCAGTCAGGGCCCGGGCGATGGCTACACCTTC
TRBD2	TRBV19	-	TRBJ2-3	CASSRPTSVDTQYF	TGTGCCAGTAGTCGCCCCACTAGCGTAGATACGCAGTATTTT
-	TRBV5-1	-	TRBJ2-1	CASSLGPGLHNEQFF	TGCGCCAGCAGCTTGGGCCCGGGACTGCACAATGAGCAGTTCTTC
TRBD2	TRBV4-1	-	TRBJ2-7	CASSQVSGGGASYEQYF	TGCGCCAGCAGCCAAGTTAGCGGGGGCGGCGCCTCCTACGAGCAGTACTTC